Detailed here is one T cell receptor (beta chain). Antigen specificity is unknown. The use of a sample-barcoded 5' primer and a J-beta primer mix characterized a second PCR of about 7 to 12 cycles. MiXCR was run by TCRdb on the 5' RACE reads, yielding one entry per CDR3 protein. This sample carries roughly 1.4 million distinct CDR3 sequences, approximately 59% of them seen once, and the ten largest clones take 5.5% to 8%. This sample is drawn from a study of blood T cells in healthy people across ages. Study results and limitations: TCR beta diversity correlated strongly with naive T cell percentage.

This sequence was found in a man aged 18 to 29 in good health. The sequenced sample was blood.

The CDR3 bases are TGTGCCAGCAGTTACTCGAGGGAAATGGGACCCAAATTTTTCTACGAGCAGTACTTC. This codes for CASSYSREMGPKFFYEQYF. The chain recombines TRBV6-5 with TRBJ2-5, with D tentatively TRBD1 or TRBD2 (5 bases each). The J call could be wrong; TRBJ2-7 is a better fit for the DNA end. The CDR3 runs to 19 residues. CDR1 and CDR2 from the germline V gene are MNHEY and SVGAGI.